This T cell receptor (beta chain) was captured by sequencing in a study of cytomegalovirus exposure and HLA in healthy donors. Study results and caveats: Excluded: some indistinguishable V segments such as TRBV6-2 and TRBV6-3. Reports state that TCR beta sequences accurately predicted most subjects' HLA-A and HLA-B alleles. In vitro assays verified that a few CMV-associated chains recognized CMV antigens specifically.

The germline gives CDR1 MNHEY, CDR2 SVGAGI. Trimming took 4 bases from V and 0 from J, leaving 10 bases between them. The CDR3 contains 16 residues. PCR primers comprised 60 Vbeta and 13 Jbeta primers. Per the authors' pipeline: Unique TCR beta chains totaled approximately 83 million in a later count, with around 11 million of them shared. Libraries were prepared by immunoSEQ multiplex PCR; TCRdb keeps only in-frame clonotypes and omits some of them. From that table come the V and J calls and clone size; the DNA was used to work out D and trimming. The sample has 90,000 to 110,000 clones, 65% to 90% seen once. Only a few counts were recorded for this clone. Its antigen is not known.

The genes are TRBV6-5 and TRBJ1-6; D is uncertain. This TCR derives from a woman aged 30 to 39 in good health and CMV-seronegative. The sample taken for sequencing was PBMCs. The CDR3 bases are TGTGCCAGCAGTTTCTCGGAGAGCTCCTATAATTCACCCCTCCACTTT. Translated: CASSFSESSYNSPLHF.